A selection of T cell receptor beta chains follows, all from one sample in a study of lymphopenia after photon versus proton radiotherapy. TCRdb's table, derived via immunoSEQ multiplex PCR, lists solely in-frame clones and lacks some. The table has some 33,000 clones, 75% to 90% seen once. Sequences were derived from peripheral blood, sampled from a patient treated with photon-based radiotherapy. These receptors were taken from a woman in her 50s with pancreatic cancer. The CDR3 runs from the conserved cysteine through the conserved F or W. Each record gives: CDR3 DNA, CDR3 protein, J gene, clone size, V gene, D gene. D genes are given only for firm matches. Size is omitted from some rows. Given values are once, few, many or a class for expanded clones.

TGTGCCAGTAGTATCCGGGGGCGCGGAGAGACCCAGTACTTC CASSIRGRGETQYF TRBJ2-5 NA TRBV19 NA
TGTGCCAGCAGCTTGGGGTTACGCGGCACAGATACGCAGTATTTT CASSLGLRGTDTQYF TRBJ2-3 NA TRBV5-8 NA
TGCGCCAGCAGCTTGGGTGGGAGGGCTGGCGAGACCCAGTACTTC CASSLGGRAGETQYF TRBJ2-5 NA TRBV5-1 TRBD2
TGTGCCAGCAGGCGCCTGACAGGGGGCGTTGACGCTGAAGCTTTCTTT CASRRLTGGVDAEAFF TRBJ1-1 NA TRBV27 TRBD1
TGCAGCGCCAGACTAGCGGGAGGGCACTACGAGCAGTACTTC CSARLAGGHYEQYF TRBJ2-7 NA TRBV29-1 TRBD2
TGCGCCAGCAGCCTTCGTATAGCGGGAGGAGAAGAGACCCAGTACTTC CASSLRIAGGEETQYF TRBJ2-5 few TRBV4-1 TRBD2
TGTGCCAGTAGCCCCTTGACATTCTCAGATCAGCCCCAGCATTTT CASSPLTFSDQPQHF TRBJ1-5 NA TRBV19 NA
TGTGCCAGCAGTGACAATGAGGCAGCCAACTATGGCTACACCTTC CASSDNEAANYGYTF TRBJ1-2 NA TRBV6-1 NA
TGTGCCAGCAGCCCCGGACAGGGTCGGAATGAGCAGTTCTTC CASSPGQGRNEQFF TRBJ2-1 NA TRBV5-4 TRBD1
TGCAGCGTTGAGCTCGACAGTTACGAGCAGTACTTC CSVELDSYEQYF TRBJ2-7 NA TRBV29-1 NA
TGTGCCAGTAGTATAGCTAGCGGAGGAAGGAATGAGCAGTTCTTC CASSIASGGRNEQFF TRBJ2-1 NA TRBV19 TRBD2
TGTGCCAGCACCCCCCCTGCCGGGACTAGCATAAATGAGCAGTTCTTC CASTPPAGTSINEQFF TRBJ2-1 NA TRBV28 TRBD2